This T cell receptor beta chain derives from a study of blood T cell repertoires in COVID-19. The count of this clone is one. The CDR3 totals 15 residues. V lost 4 bases and J lost 4; bases outside the gene matches: 6. The germline CDR1 and CDR2 sequences are SGHNT and YYREEE (reference sequence). The protocol was immunoSEQ multiplex PCR, while the TCRdb copy is restricted to in-frame clones and leaves out a portion. Of 200,000 to 300,000 clones listed, 70% to 85% were seen once; the top ten hold roughly 10%. This TCR derives from a woman aged 80 or over with acute or convalescent COVID-19. The sequencing sample was made of peripheral blood. The chain joins TRBV5-4 to TRBJ2-3; 10 positions match TRBD2. The CDR3 region is CASSERGGLADTQYF. The CDR3, as DNA: TGTGCCAGCAGCGAGCGGGGGGGCCTGGCAGATACGCAGTATTTT. Full variable domain (remainder filled in from reference TRBV5-4 and TRBJ2-3): ETGVTQSPTHLIKTRGQQVTLRCSSQSGHNTVSWYQQALGQGPQFIFQYYREEENGRGNFPPRFSGLQFPNYSSELNVNALELDDSALYLCASSERGGLADTQYFGPGTRLTVL.